This TCR beta chain was captured by sequencing in a study of beta chain features in type 1 diabetes. The authors took one heparinised blood draw, averaging approximately 120 mL, from each donor. What was sequenced were expressed TCRB transcripts, since all of the isolated RNA had been reverse transcribed. Approximately 3.9 million reads per sample were averaged for naive, central memory and regulatory samples. Here immunoSEQ multiplex PCR was the method, and the copy in TCRdb shows in-frame clones only, minus some. The data show a few hundred thousand clones, roughly 9.6% seen once. This clone has only a few counts. The V gene end was trimmed by 4 bases and the J gene end by 2 bases; junction bases not matched to a gene: 6. This CDR3 region has 16 residues. CDR1 is SGHRS, CDR2 YFSETQ, per germline.

The sequenced sample was naive CD4+ T cells from blood. This clonotype was sampled from a young woman in good health. V and J are TRBV5-1 and TRBJ1-2; TRBD1 matches 12 bases. DNA of the CDR3: TGCGCCAGCAGCCGTGGGACAGGGGGCCAAAACTATGGCTACACCTTC. Translation: CASSRGTGGQNYGYTF.